One and the same sample provided the 14 T cell receptor beta chains below, sequenced in a study of T cells in Graves' hyperthyroidism and ophthalmopathy. Amplification of TCR beta CDR3 regions was performed using RNA transcripts as template. TCR CDR3 underwent first-round RT-PCR with the HTBI primer set. TCRdb re-called the multiplex PCR reads with MiXCR, one entry per CDR3 protein. The sample holds hundreds of thousands of distinct CDR3 sequences, about 15% seen once. The sample consisted of blood. These receptors were taken from a woman aged 18-30 years with Graves' ophthalmopathy.

This clonotype occurred many times. The V and J genes are TRBV30 and TRBJ2-3; TRBD2 aligns across 7 bases. Unmatched junction bases numbered 10, after V lost 1 base and J lost 3 bases. This CDR3 contains 16 residues. Germline loops: CDR1 GTSNPN, CDR2 SVGIG (reference sequence). The DNA for the CDR3 is TGTGCCTGGAGTGAGGGGAGCGGGGCCATTACAGATACGCAGTATTTT. Amino acid sequence: CAWSEGSGAITDTQYF. The variable domain in full, with the rest retrieved from reference TRBV30 and TRBJ2-3, is SQTIHQWPATLVQPVGSPLSLECTVEGTSNPNLYWYRQAAGRGLQLLFYSVGIGQISSEVPQNLSASRPQDRQFILSSKKLLLSDSGFYLCAWSEGSGAITDTQYFGPGTRLTVL.

This clonotype was counted at least ten times. V usage is TRBV3-1 and J usage is TRBJ2-7, with unresolved D. Germline V lookup: CDR1 LGHDT, CDR2 YNNKEL (reference sequence). V was shortened by 1 base and J by 2 bases, with 9 bases between the two germline ends. The CDR3 runs to 14 residues. The CDR3 loop reads CASSQANVPYEQYF. As DNA, the CDR3 is TGTGCCAGCAGCCAAGCTAACGTACCCTACGAGCAGTACTTC.

In its sample, this clonotype was seen many times. The CDR3 DNA reads as TGTGCCAGCAGCTTAACGGTTAGCCGCCGCACAGATACGCAGTATTTT. This codes for CASSLTVSRRTDTQYF. The genes are TRBV7-2 and TRBJ2-3; no clear D gene. CDR3 length equals 16 residues. Trimming removed 2 bases at V and 1 base at J, with 13 bases between. Germline V lookup: CDR1 SGHTA, CDR2 FQGNSA.

The chain links TRBV28 to TRBJ1-5; 10 bases map to TRBD1. Germline V gene lookup returns CDR1 MDHEN and CDR2 SYDVKM. The V segment lost 4 bases and the J segment 4 bases; nucleotides outside the gene matches: 10. CDR3 length equals 17 residues. This CDR3 is CASSSLGTGERNQPQHF. The CDR3, as DNA: TGTGCCAGCAGTTCTCTCGGGACAGGGGAGAGGAATCAGCCCCAGCATTTT.

This clonotype was counted at least ten times. This chain joins TRBV28 and TRBJ2-7, with D perhaps matching TRBD2 (5 bases). Germline CDR1 MDHEN, CDR2 SYDVKM. CDR3 length: 14 residues. Trimming took off 6 bases at V and 3 bases at J, with 15 bases between the two ends. DNA for the CDR3: TGTGCCAGCAGCTCCGGACTTTTCTACTACGAGCAGTACTTC. This sequence encodes CASSSGLFYYEQYF.

This clonotype has ten or more counts. The V gene is TRBV27, the J gene TRBJ2-7, with D perhaps TRBD2 (7 bases). From germline, CDR1 is MNHEY and CDR2 SMNVEV (reference sequence). CDR3 length equals 15 residues. Trimming shortened V by 3 bases and J by 3 bases, and 15 bases separated the two germline ends. The CDR3 coding sequence is TGTGCCAGCAGTTTTATGGGGGGGCCATTCTACGAGCAGTACTTC. Encoded protein: CASSFMGGPFYEQYF.

This clonotype was seen ten or more times. The rearrangement links TRBV7-9 to TRBJ2-1, with TRBD2 matching 8 bases. In germline, CDR1 is SEHNR, CDR2 FQNEAQ (reference sequence). This CDR3 has 16 amino acids. Trimming cost V 4 bases and J 10 bases; bases outside gene matches: 15. The CDR3: CASSSTKTSEVWEQFF. The CDR3, as DNA: TGTGCCAGCAGCTCGACCAAGACTAGCGAGGTTTGGGAGCAGTTCTTC.

This clonotype was recorded at least ten times. The V gene is TRBV4-1, the J gene TRBJ1-5, with no clear D. The germline V gene has CDR1 MGHRA and CDR2 YSYEKL. This CDR3 region has 14 residues. The germline V and J ends were trimmed by 0 bases and 6 bases, with 9 bases remaining between them. CDR3: CASSQEGESQPQHF. As DNA, the CDR3 is TGCGCCAGCAGCCAAGAGGGTGAATCTCAGCCCCAGCATTTT.

This clonotype was counted at least ten times. This chain uses TRBV20-1 with TRBJ1-2, with D maybe TRBD1 (5 bases). CDR1 is DFQATT and CDR2 is SNEGSKA in the germline V gene (reference sequence). The CDR3 sequence is 12 residues long. This chain's CDR3 is CRVGQANYGYTF. The CDR3 nucleotides are TGCAGGGTGGGGCAGGCCAACTATGGCTACACCTTC.

This clonotype has just a few counts. This may come from a read error, since a much larger clone is one base off. The chain uses TRBV30 and TRBJ1-6; 7 bases map to TRBD1. Germline V gives CDR1 GTSNPN, CDR2 SVGIG (reference sequence). CDR3 length: 14 residues. CDR3 DNA sequence: TGTGCCTGGGGGGACAGCTCCTATAATCCACCCCTCCACTTT. Its protein is CAWGDSSYNPPLHF.

The chain joins TRBV5-1 to TRBJ2-1, with D possibly TRBD1 on 7 matching bases. The V end was cut by 4 bases, the J end by 7 bases, with 12 bases between. Looked up from germline, CDR1 is SGHRS and CDR2 is YFSETQ. The CDR3 loop spans 13 amino acids. Here the CDR3 DNA reads TGCGCCAGCAGCGTTCAGGGGGGTAATGAGCAGTTCTTC. Its translation is CASSVQGGNEQFF.

The table lists this clonotype with many counts. The J gene is TRBJ1-1, the V gene TRBV10-3; possibly TRBD1 for D (5 bases). The CDR3 extends over 13 amino acids. The germline V and J ends were trimmed by 7 bases and 3 bases, with 12 bases remaining between them. In germline, CDR1 is ENHRY, CDR2 SYGVKD. CDR3 DNA sequence: TGTGCCATCAATAGGGGACCCGACACTGAAGCTTTCTTT. It specifies CAINRGPDTEAFF.

This chain joins TRBV20-1 and TRBJ2-3; 13 bases align to TRBD2. CDR3 length: 17 amino acids. V lost 5 bases and J lost 6; bases outside the gene matches: 14. CDR1 and CDR2 from the germline V gene are DFQATT and SNEGSKA (reference sequence). The CDR3 loop is CSAYTAGLAGAGDTQYF. CDR3 in DNA: TGCAGTGCTTACACCGCCGGACTAGCGGGAGCAGGGGATACGCAGTATTTT.

This clonotype has ten or more counts. V gene TRBV20-1 combines with J gene TRBJ1-4; 7 bases agree with TRBD1. Germline CDR1 DFQATT, CDR2 SNEGSKA (reference sequence). The CDR3 consists of 11 residues. J was trimmed by 13 bases and V by 5 bases; bases with no gene match: 7. CDR3 DNA: TGCAGTGCTCTCCGGGACAGAATACTGTTTTTT. This codes for CSALRDRILFF.